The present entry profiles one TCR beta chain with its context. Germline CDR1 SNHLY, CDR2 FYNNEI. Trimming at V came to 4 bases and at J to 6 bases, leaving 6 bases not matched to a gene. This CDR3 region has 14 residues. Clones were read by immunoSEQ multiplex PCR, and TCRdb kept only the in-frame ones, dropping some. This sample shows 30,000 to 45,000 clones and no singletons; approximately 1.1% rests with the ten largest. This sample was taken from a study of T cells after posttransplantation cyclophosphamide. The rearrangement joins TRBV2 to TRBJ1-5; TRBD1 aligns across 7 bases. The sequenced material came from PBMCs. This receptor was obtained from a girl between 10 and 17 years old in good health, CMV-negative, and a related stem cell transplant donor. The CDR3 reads CASSVGGQSQPQHF. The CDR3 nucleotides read TGTGCCAGCAGTGTGGGGGGACAGAGTCAGCCCCAGCATTTT.